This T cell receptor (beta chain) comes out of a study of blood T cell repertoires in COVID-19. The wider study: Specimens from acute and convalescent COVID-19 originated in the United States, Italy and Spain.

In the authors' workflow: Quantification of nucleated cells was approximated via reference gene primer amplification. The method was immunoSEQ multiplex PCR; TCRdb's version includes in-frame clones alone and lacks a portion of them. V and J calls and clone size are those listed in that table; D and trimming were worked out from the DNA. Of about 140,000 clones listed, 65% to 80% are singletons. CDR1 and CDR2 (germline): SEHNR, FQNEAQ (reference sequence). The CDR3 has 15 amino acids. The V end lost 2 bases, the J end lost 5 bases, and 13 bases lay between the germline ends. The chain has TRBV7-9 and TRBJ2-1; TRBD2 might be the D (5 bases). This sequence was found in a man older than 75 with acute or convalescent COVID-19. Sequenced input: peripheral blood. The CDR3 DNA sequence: TGTGCCAGCAGCTTATTCCTAGCTGTGGACAATGAGCAGTTCTTC. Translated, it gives CASSLFLAVDNEQFF.